This paragraph reports one TCR beta chain. This sample is part of a study of breast tumors, draining lymph nodes, adjacent tissues. This CDR3 has 13 residues. CDR1 is KGHDR and CDR2 is SFDVKD in the germline V gene. V was clipped by 7 bases and J by 4 bases, with 11 bases between them. Each CDR3 protein is one row after TCRdb ran MiXCR on the multiplex PCR reads. The data show roughly 70,000 distinct CDR3 sequences, approximately 40% seen once. The chain combines TRBV24-1 with TRBJ2-3; D possibly uses TRBD1 or TRBD2 (5 bases each). Sequencing was carried out using breast tumor tissue. The source is a female donor with breast cancer. Some clones in this sample may be carry-over from other donors' samples. The chain's CDR3 is CATSSGTSDTQYF. In DNA form, the CDR3 reads TGTGCCACCAGCTCCGGGACCTCAGATACGCAGTATTTT.